The 15 T cell receptor beta chains presented below share a single source sample, sequenced in a study of blood T cell repertoires in COVID-19 (dated by TCRdb to between 2020 and 2021). Libraries were prepared through the immunoSEQ multiplex PCR assay. This is the immuneACCESS table as TCRdb keeps it, with only in-frame sequences that have V and J called. A part of the clones is gone; compared with another copy, unresolved V genes explain less than half, and the rest is unexplained. Here the sample has some 270,000 clones; more than 75% occur a single time. Around 1.7% of the sample belongs to the ten largest clones. Sequences were obtained from peripheral blood. The source of these receptors is a woman aged 55-69 years who had recovered from COVID-19.

There are a few counts of this clone. The rearrangement links TRBV11-3 to TRBJ2-1, with D maybe TRBD2 (6 bases). The CDR3 spans 17 residues. V was cut by 2 bases and J by 6 bases, with 20 bases left in between. CDR1 is SGHNT, CDR2 YENEEA, per germline. CDR3 bases: TGTGCCAGCAGCTTAAGTCCTAGATTCGGGGGAATCAATGAGCAGTTCTTC. Translated: CASSLSPRFGGINEQFF.

V is TRBV11-2 and J is TRBJ2-5; D gene unclear. The germline gives CDR1 SGHAT, CDR2 FQNNGV. The CDR3 length is 12 residues. The ends were cut back, 4 bases at V and 5 bases at J, with 8 bases in the middle. This chain's CDR3 is CASSSLSETQYF. CDR3 coding DNA: TGTGCCAGCAGCTCCCTGAGCGAGACCCAGTACTTC.

V and J are TRBV28 and TRBJ2-5, with 11 bases fitting TRBD1. Germline CDR1 and CDR2: MDHEN and SYDVKM. The CDR3 loop spans 16 amino acids. With 4 bases clipped from V and 5 bases from J, the junction kept 9 bases outside the gene matches. In DNA form, the CDR3 reads TGTGCCAGCAGTTCGGCCTTGGACAGGGGGCGGGAGACCCAGTACTTC. This translates into CASSSALDRGRETQYF. Drawing the rest from reference TRBV28 and TRBJ2-5, the complete variable domain is DVKVTQSSRYLVKRTGEKVFLECVQDMDHENMFWYRQDPGLGLRLIYFSYDVKMKEKGDIPEGYSVSREKKERFSLILESASTNQTSMYLCASSSALDRGRETQYFGPGTRLLVL.

The genes are TRBV7-3 and TRBJ1-2, with 9 bases lining up with TRBD1. This CDR3 is 13 amino acids long. Looked up from germline, CDR1 is SGHTA and CDR2 is FQGTGA. J gave up 4 bases and V 5 bases, and 2 bases lay outside the gene matches. The CDR3 spells CASSRTGAYGYTF. CDR3 sequence (DNA): TGTGCCAGCAGCCGGACAGGGGCCTATGGCTACACCTTC.

The chain has TRBV18 and TRBJ2-6; 7 bases map to TRBD1. J gave up 0 bases and V 5 bases, and 10 bases lay outside the gene matches. Per germline, CDR1 KGHSH and CDR2 LQKENI. This CDR3 contains 18 residues. The CDR3 bases are TGTGCCAGCTCAATTAGGACAGGCTCAGCCTCTGGGGCCAACGTCCTGACTTTC. Its protein is CASSIRTGSASGANVLTF.

The count of this clone is one. The rearrangement links TRBV7-8 to TRBJ2-1, with D possibly being TRBD2 (5 bases). Trimming removed 0 bases from V and 10 bases from J, with 10 bases in between. The CDR3 loop spans 13 amino acids. CDR1 SGHVS and CDR2 FQNEAQ come from the germline V gene. CDR3 nucleotide sequence: TGTGCCAGCAGCTTAGCGCACTCGGGAGAGCAGTTCTTC. As protein: CASSLAHSGEQFF.

The chain carries TRBV6-2 or TRBV6-3 and TRBJ2-2; tentatively, D is TRBD1 (6 bases). With 4 bases removed from V and 3 bases from J, the gap between germline ends came to 21 bases. The germline V gene has CDR1 MNHEY and CDR2 SVGEGT. The CDR3 has 18 residues. CDR3 region: CASSSPPWTVEDTGELFF. Here the CDR3 DNA reads TGTGCCAGCAGTTCACCCCCTTGGACAGTGGAGGACACCGGGGAGCTGTTTTTT.

V and J are TRBV27 and TRBJ2-5; no clear D. Germline CDR1 MNHEY, CDR2 SMNVEV (reference sequence). The CDR3 loop spans 14 amino acids. The germline V and J ends were trimmed by 3 bases and 4 bases, with 12 bases remaining between them. CDR3 in amino acids: CASSFYAARETQYF. The CDR3, as DNA: TGTGCCAGCAGTTTTTATGCCGCGAGAGAGACCCAGTACTTC.

The chain joins TRBV7-9 to TRBJ2-3; 11 bases fit TRBD2. The germline gives CDR1 SEHNR, CDR2 FQNEAQ (reference sequence). V was clipped by 3 bases and J by 5 bases; unmatched bases: 4. CDR3 length equals 15 residues. The CDR3 sequence is CASSFSGGAGDTQYF. The CDR3, as DNA: TGTGCCAGCAGCTTTAGCGGGGGGGCGGGAGATACGCAGTATTTT.

V gene TRBV28 combines with J gene TRBJ2-7, with TRBD1 as a possible D gene (5 bases). This CDR3 has 15 amino acids. Trimming stripped 6 bases from V and 2 bases from J, with 17 bases between. Germline CDR1 is MDHEN and CDR2 is SYDVKM. CDR3 loop: CASSPPGRVPYEQYF. DNA for the CDR3: TGTGCCAGCAGCCCCCCCGGCAGGGTCCCCTACGAGCAGTACTTC.

This CDR3 reads CASSGQADSNQPQHF. The CDR3 DNA reads TGTGCCAGCAGTGGACAGGCTGATAGCAATCAGCCCCAGCATTTT. This sequence joins TRBV2 and TRBJ1-5; possible D gene TRBD1, 6 bases. V lost 4 bases and J lost 0, with 10 bases in between. The germline V gene encodes CDR1 SNHLY and CDR2 FYNNEI. This CDR3 has 15 residues. Variable domain in full (rest from reference TRBV2 and TRBJ1-5): EPEVTQTPSHQVTQMGQEVILRCVPISNHLYFYWYRQILGQKVEFLVSFYNNEISEKSEIFDDQFSVERPDGSNFTLKIRSTKLEDSAMYFCASSGQADSNQPQHFGDGTRLSIL.

V gene TRBV19 combines with J gene TRBJ1-2; D unclear. The V gene lost 1 base and the J gene lost 2 bases, with 8 bases spanning the gap. The CDR3 loop spans 14 amino acids. Germline V gene lookup returns CDR1 LNHDA and CDR2 SQIVND (reference sequence). CDR3 residues: CASSIVVGNYGYTF. CDR3 in DNA: TGTGCCAGTAGTATAGTAGTGGGCAACTATGGCTACACCTTC.

The V and J genes are TRBV5-1 and TRBJ1-6; perhaps TRBD1 as D (5 bases). There are 15 residues in the CDR3. Between the trimmed V and J ends, which lost 6 bases and 6 bases, there was a span of 16 bases. Germline lookup yields CDR1 SGHRS and CDR2 YFSETQ. CDR3 region: CASTPNYRGNSPLHF. CDR3 DNA sequence: TGCGCCAGCACTCCAAATTATAGGGGTAATTCACCCCTCCACTTT.

The chain couples TRBV10-3 to TRBJ2-3, with 9 bases matching TRBD1. Looked up from germline, CDR1 is ENHRY and CDR2 is SYGVKD. The V gene end was trimmed by 7 bases and the J gene end by 3 bases; junction bases not matched to a gene: 14. CDR3 length: 17 amino acids. CDR3: CAINGQGNPLGTDTQYF. The CDR3 DNA reads TGTGCCATCAACGGACAGGGGAACCCCCTCGGGACAGATACGCAGTATTTT.

This chain joins TRBV19 and TRBJ1-3, with 9 bases lining up with TRBD1. Germline CDR1 LNHDA, CDR2 SQIVND (reference sequence). V was clipped by 9 bases and J by 2 bases; unmatched bases: 23. This CDR3 is built from 20 residues. The CDR3 reads CASQYALGQGSGRTGNTIYF. Here the CDR3 DNA reads TGTGCCAGCCAGTATGCCTTGGGACAGGGAAGCGGAAGGACTGGAAACACCATATATTTT.